The rows below give T cell receptor beta chains drawn from one sample of a study of sequential checkpoint blockade in melanoma. Assay: immunoSEQ multiplex PCR; the TCRdb copy retains only in-frame clones and omits some. The table lists 10,000 to 15,000 clones, under 80% of them singletons. Sample: CD8+ T cells sorted from blood (inferred from file names), taken from a patient given nivolumab and ipilimumab in sequence. These receptors all come from a human donor with melanoma. The CDR3 runs from the conserved cysteine through the conserved F or W. A D gene is named only where the DNA matches it firmly. Clone size, where shown, is once, few, many, or a class for clones that have expanded.

>TRBV9|NA|TRBJ2-3|TRBD2
CASSAGRGEVTDTQYF
TGTGCCAGCAGCGCTGGGAGGGGCGAAGTCACAGATACGCAGTATTTT
>TRBV28|NA|TRBJ2-7|TRBD2
CASSFFSGAGEQYF
TGTGCCAGCAGTTTTTTTAGCGGGGCTGGCGAGCAGTACTTC
>TRBV5-6|few|TRBJ2-7|NA
CASSGGTENYEQYF
TGTGCCAGCAGCGGCGGGACTGAGAACTACGAGCAGTACTTC
>TRBV28|NA|TRBJ1-5|TRBD1
CASSSFLKTGNSNQPQHF
TGTGCCAGCAGTTCCTTTCTGAAGACAGGGAATAGCAATCAGCCCCAGCATTTT
>TRBV7-3|NA|TRBJ1-6|NA
CASSLQGWGNSPLHF
TGTGCCAGCAGCTTACAGGGTTGGGGTAATTCACCCCTCCACTTT
>TRBV6-6|few|TRBJ1-1|NA
CASRYPGTEAFF
TGTGCCAGCAGATATCCCGGCACTGAAGCTTTCTTT
>TRBV28|few|TRBJ2-3|NA
CASSLKPVTDTQYF
TGTGCCAGCAGTTTAAAACCGGTCACAGATACGCAGTATTTT
>TRBV27|few|TRBJ2-1|NA
CASSFFRTVGFGYEQFF
TGTGCCAGCAGTTTCTTCCGGACAGTTGGGTTTGGGTATGAGCAGTTCTTC
>TRBV28|few|TRBJ2-3|TRBD1
CASGPGTGTQDTQYF
TGTGCCAGCGGCCCCGGGACAGGGACTCAAGATACGCAGTATTTT
>TRBV10-3|NA|TRBJ2-1|NA
CAISEWGVNNEQFF
TGTGCCATCAGTGAATGGGGGGTTAACAATGAGCAGTTCTTC
>TRBV9|NA|TRBJ2-1|TRBD1
CASSVAGTGRRNEQFF
TGTGCCAGCAGCGTAGCGGGGACAGGGAGAAGAAATGAGCAGTTCTTC
>TRBV6-1|NA|TRBJ2-2|NA
CASSDLNTGELFF
TGTGCCAGCAGTGATCTGAACACCGGGGAGCTGTTTTTT
>TRBV5-8|NA|TRBJ2-2|NA
CASSLDGSFTGELFF
TGTGCCAGCAGCTTGGACGGGAGCTTCACCGGGGAGCTGTTTTTT
>TRBV28|NA|TRBJ1-5|TRBD1
CASSIQGEHQPQHF
TGTGCCAGCAGTATACAGGGGGAGCATCAGCCCCAGCATTTT
>TRBV6-1|NA|TRBJ2-1|NA
CASSDSPSDEQFF
TGTGCCAGCAGTGATAGTCCCAGCGATGAGCAGTTCTTC